The subject of this entry is one T cell receptor beta chain. In the original workflow: Reference gene primer amplification gave estimated nucleated cell counts. Generated by immunoSEQ multiplex PCR, the TCRdb table keeps only in-frame clones and is missing some. Clone size and the V and J calls come from that table; the DNA yielded D and trimming. Of some 100,000 clones listed, roughly 76% are singletons. The data stem from a study of blood T cell repertoires in COVID-19. For the study at large: COVID-19 samples collected from the United States, Italy and Spain covered acute and convalescent phases. T cells, B-cell-depleted T cells, or PBMCs provided the cDNA or gDNA that served as material.

Germline-derived CDR1 and CDR2 are MNHEY and SVGAGI. V was clipped by 2 bases and J by 4 bases, with 14 bases between them. The CDR3 has 16 amino acids. Sequenced input: peripheral blood. This receptor was identified in a human donor in a cohort sampled during active COVID-19. This chain uses TRBV6-5 with TRBJ2-2, with D tentatively TRBD1 (5 bases). The CDR3 bases are TGTGCCAGCAGTTACGAAGGGGCTACCATCACCGGGGAGCTGTTTTTT. As protein: CASSYEGATITGELFF.